These T cell receptor beta chains were read from a single sample in a study of blood T cell repertoires in COVID-19. Repertoires were generated with immunoSEQ multiplex PCR, while TCRdb's copy carries only in-frame clones and drops some. This sample has 200,000 to 250,000 clones, with roughly 88% found just once. The sequenced sample was PBMCs or T cells enriched from blood (not recorded which). The receptors stem from a woman aged 25 to 39 who had been exposed to COVID-19. Both conserved end residues are trimmed from each CDR3. Rows may omit the clone size; those that give it use once, few, many or a size class.

abundance,v_gene,j_gene,len,CDR3aa
few,TRBV19,TRBJ1-6,13,ASSTEGTYNSPLH
-,TRBV6-5,TRBJ2-7,10,ASSNRGYEQY
-,TRBV9,TRBJ2-2,12,ASSDRQNTGELF
once,TRBV5-1,TRBJ2-5,13,ASSLPSGKGETQY
once,TRBV30,TRBJ1-1,12,AWSLGAGNTEAF
-,TRBV5-1,TRBJ2-1,13,ASSGGTSGTDEQF
-,TRBV21-1,TRBJ1-5,12,ASSNKHGNQPQH
-,TRBV3-1/TRBV3-2,TRBJ2-7,11,ASSRQGKGEQY
-,TRBV5-6,TRBJ1-2,11,ASSLQGHYGYT
-,TRBV7-3,TRBJ2-3,12,ASRAREVTDTQY
-,TRBV19,TRBJ1-6,14,ASSILGSSYNSPLH
-,TRBV5-1,TRBJ1-2,12,ASSLFPGNYGYT
many,TRBV20-1,TRBJ2-7,11,SASTGTFYEQY
-,TRBV14,TRBJ2-2,11,ASSPGGTGELF
-,TRBV12-3/TRBV12-4,TRBJ1-2,11,ASSPPEEDGYT
-,TRBV6-5,TRBJ2-7,10,ASGGYLGEQY
few,TRBV9,TRBJ1-1,13,ASSVSGQGKGEAF
-,TRBV5-1,TRBJ2-2,13,ASSFRTGGTGELF
once,TRBV11-2,TRBJ2-5,12,ASSQGLNRETQY
once,TRBV11-2,TRBJ2-3,13,ASSIGTTSTDTQY
-,TRBV9,TRBJ1-4,12,ASSGTGGNEKLF
-,TRBV9,TRBJ2-3,12,ASSAKQGRGTQY
-,TRBV27,TRBJ1-1,11,ASSLTLGLGAF
-,TRBV18,TRBJ2-2,13,ASSPGTGNTGELF
-,TRBV12-3/TRBV12-4,TRBJ2-7,11,ASSPGQPYEQY
-,TRBV9,TRBJ2-5,13,ASSVDTGTMETQY
-,TRBV24-1,TRBJ1-2,12,ATSDQDRVYGYT
-,TRBV10-3,TRBJ1-2,16,AISATEADKKPYYGYT
-,TRBV5-8,TRBJ1-2,11,ASSLALNYGYT
-,TRBV19,TRBJ1-5,14,ASSISTDVFNQPQH
once,TRBV19,TRBJ2-1,9,ASSIAGVQF
-,TRBV2,TRBJ2-4,16,ASRRTGGIIELTNIQY
-,TRBV7-9,TRBJ2-7,15,ARQGLAGGPHSYEQY
-,TRBV5-1,TRBJ1-3,13,ASSFGQSSGNTIY
-,TRBV12-5,TRBJ2-5,13,ASGPGTREGETQY
-,TRBV11-3,TRBJ2-5,13,ASSLTKGAQETQY
-,TRBV12-5,TRBJ2-5,17,ASGLGPFRVAGARETQY
-,TRBV18,TRBJ2-7,13,ASSPMDSRTYEQY
-,TRBV11-1,TRBJ1-2,12,ASSSSGTDYGYT
-,TRBV5-5,TRBJ1-5,12,ASSLASVDQPQH
-,TRBV4-1,TRBJ1-3,12,ASSQDSGGNTIY
-,TRBV5-5,TRBJ2-3,13,ASSLEGARTDTQY
-,TRBV5-1,TRBJ2-6,13,ASSQISSGANVLT
once,TRBV29-1,TRBJ1-1,13,SVEPGRGVNTEAF
few,TRBV6-1,TRBJ1-5,12,ASSESSGDQPQH
-,TRBV11-2,TRBJ2-3,16,ASRDGLAGGMSTDTQY
-,TRBV7-9,TRBJ1-2,12,ASSSTGGFYGYT
-,TRBV27,TRBJ2-1,13,ASSLSRRTYNEQF
-,TRBV11-2,TRBJ2-7,12,ASSSQTLAGEQY
-,TRBV9,TRBJ1-1,11,ASSVVSGAEAF
-,TRBV6-5,TRBJ2-1,13,ASRLLAGASDEQF
-,TRBV4-1,TRBJ1-5,11,ASSRTVVQPQH
-,TRBV2,TRBJ2-5,11,ASSLNGGETQY